What follows are 8 T cell receptor beta chains derived from one specimen sequenced in a study of CD8+ T cells in alopecia areata. In each case, RNA was isolated and then reverse transcribed into cDNA as the sequencing template. TCRdb's copy holds only in-frame clones and misses some; the assay was immunoSEQ multiplex PCR. Here the sample spans 110,000 to 150,000 clones, about three fifths being singletons. The source was CD4+ T cells sorted from blood, collected at week 0. The origin of the receptors is a human donor with alopecia areata.

This clone was seen only once. The chain has TRBV5-4 and TRBJ1-2; the D is unclear. The CDR3 is 13 residues long. Trimming took off 9 bases at V and 9 bases at J, with 21 bases between the two ends. Per the germline V gene, CDR1 is SGHNT and CDR2 is YYREEE (reference sequence). The CDR3 nucleotides are TGTGCCACCCACCTTAACCAGGCGGATAGCTACACCTTC. Protein sequence: CATHLNQADSYTF.

This rearrangement joins TRBV11-2 to TRBJ2-5; no reliable D call. This CDR3 has 14 amino acids. The ends were cut back, 1 base at V and 0 bases at J, with 6 bases in the middle. Germline V gives CDR1 SGHAT, CDR2 FQNNGV. The CDR3, as DNA: TGTGCCAGCAGCTTAGGAACTAACCAAGAGACCCAGTACTTC. Its protein is CASSLGTNQETQYF. The full variable domain, completed using reference TRBV11-2 and TRBJ2-5, is EAGVAQSPRYKIIEKRQSVAFWCNPISGHATLYWYQQILGQGPKLLIQFQNNGVVDDSQLPKDRFSAERLKGVDSTLKIQPAKLEDSAVYLCASSLGTNQETQYFGPGTRLLVL.

The chain carries TRBV13 and TRBJ2-7; D unresolved. CDR3 size: 13 residues. The germline V gene encodes CDR1 PRHDT and CDR2 FYEKMQ (reference sequence). V gave up 2 bases and J gave up 8 bases, with 13 bases separating them. The CDR3 protein is CASSLKVTRKQYF. The CDR3 DNA reads TGTGCCAGCAGCTTAAAGGTTACGAGGAAGCAGTACTTC.

The J gene is TRBJ2-1, the V gene TRBV18; 10 bases align to TRBD2. The J segment lost 2 bases and the V segment lost 1 base, leaving 2 bases of the junction unmatched. CDR1 is KGHSH, CDR2 LQKENI, per germline. This CDR3 has 16 amino acids. The CDR3 loop is CASSPRGLAAYNEQFF. DNA for the CDR3: TGTGCCAGCTCACCACGTGGACTAGCGGCCTACAATGAGCAGTTCTTC.

The genes are TRBV2 and TRBJ2-2; tentatively, D is TRBD1 (5 bases). The CDR3 sequence is 15 residues long. Germline CDR1 SNHLY, CDR2 FYNNEI. V was pared by 4 bases and J by 2 bases, with 11 bases between. This CDR3 is CASSVQGFNTGELFF. CDR3 DNA sequence: TGTGCCAGCAGTGTGCAGGGTTTCAACACCGGGGAGCTGTTTTTT.

The rearrangement joins TRBV10-3 to TRBJ1-2, with 10 bases matching TRBD1. The CDR3 is 16 residues long. Germline-derived CDR1 and CDR2 are ENHRY and SYGVKD. V lost 6 bases to trimming and J lost 4 bases; unmatched junction nucleotides: 11. The CDR3 sequence is CAISAGTGVGSYGYTF. CDR3 coding DNA: TGTGCCATCAGCGCCGGGACAGGGGTTGGCAGCTATGGCTACACCTTC.

This clone was counted a few times. The rearrangement joins TRBV7-2 to TRBJ2-3; TRBD1 matches 9 bases. The germline V gene encodes CDR1 SGHTA and CDR2 FQGNSA. J lost 2 bases, V lost 1 base, and 10 bases had no gene match. This CDR3 comprises 18 residues. The CDR3 protein is CASSLVGTGRSYTDTQYF. CDR3 in DNA: TGTGCCAGCAGCTTAGTCGGGACAGGGCGCAGTTACACAGATACGCAGTATTTT.

The chain recombines TRBV10-3 with TRBJ2-7; D is undetermined. The CDR3 sequence is 17 residues long. Germline loops: CDR1 ENHRY, CDR2 SYGVKD. V lost 2 bases and J lost 4, with 21 bases in between. CDR3 coding DNA: TGTGCCATCAGTGAGAAGTCGGGCGGCCCTGTCGGTTACGAGCAGTACTTC. Amino acids: CAISEKSGGPVGYEQYF.